The next 14 T cell receptor beta chains were all read from a single sample in a study of blood T cell repertoires in COVID-19. TCRdb's copy holds only in-frame clones and misses some; the assay was immunoSEQ multiplex PCR. The repertoire holds approximately 97,000 clones, 85% to 90% seen once, with around 3% in the top ten. Sequenced: peripheral blood. The receptors here all came from a man aged 50 to 59 with active or convalescent COVID-19.

The chain carries TRBV4-1 and TRBJ2-5; the match to TRBD2 covers 9 bases. Germline trimming cut 0 bases from V and 1 base from J; bases unmatched to any gene: 6. This CDR3 has 17 residues. Germline CDR1 reads MGHRA; CDR2 reads YSYEKL. In DNA, the CDR3 is TGCGCCAGCAGCCAAGATCGGGCTAGCGGGGCCCAAGAGACCCAGTACTTC. It codes for CASSQDRASGAQETQYF.

This rearrangement joins TRBV28 to TRBJ1-6; D remains ambiguous. The CDR3 consists of 16 residues. V was trimmed by 5 bases and J by 10 bases, leaving 21 bases between them. The germline V gene has CDR1 MDHEN and CDR2 SYDVKM. The CDR3 DNA sequence: TGTGCCAGCAGTCCCCTTGGCGGGAGTTCAGGCTCACCCCTCCACTTT. Protein: CASSPLGGSSGSPLHF. Based on the CDR3 plus reference TRBV28 and TRBJ1-6, the full variable domain is DVKVTQSSRYLVKRTGEKVFLECVQDMDHENMFWYRQDPGLGLRLIYFSYDVKMKEKGDIPEGYSVSREKKERFSLILESASTNQTSMYLCASSPLGGSSGSPLHFGNGTRLTVT.

The V call is TRBV19, the J call TRBJ1-1; 9 positions agree with TRBD1. Trimming removed 3 bases from V and 1 base from J; junction bases left unmatched: 3. Germline V lookup: CDR1 LNHDA, CDR2 SQIVND (reference sequence). CDR3 size: 15 residues. CDR3 amino acids: CASSIVTGGNTEAFF. The CDR3 DNA reads TGTGCCAGTAGTATTGTGACAGGGGGGAACACTGAAGCTTTCTTT. Looking up the rest from reference TRBV19 and TRBJ1-1 gives the full variable domain: DGGITQSPKYLFRKEGQNVTLSCEQNLNHDAMYWYRQDPGQGLRLIYYSQIVNDFQKGDIAEGYSVSREKKESFPLTVTSAQKNPTAFYLCASSIVTGGNTEAFFGQGTRLTVV.

This sequence joins TRBV11-2 and TRBJ1-2; D gene uncertain. The V gene's germline CDR1 is SGHAT and CDR2 FQNNGV. This CDR3 region has 14 residues. V dropped 1 base and J dropped 2 bases, with 8 bases sitting between them. CDR3 in amino acids: CASSLVANNYGYTF. DNA of the CDR3: TGTGCCAGCAGCTTAGTAGCCAACAACTATGGCTACACCTTC.

CDR3 sequence (DNA): TGTGCCAGTAGTATAGAAGGGGGAGGGCCTACCGCTAACTATGGCTACACCTTC. It codes for CASSIEGGGPTANYGYTF. This chain joins TRBV19 and TRBJ1-2, with a possible D match to TRBD1 (6 bases). The germline gives CDR1 LNHDA, CDR2 SQIVND (reference sequence). This CDR3 is built from 18 residues. V was clipped by 0 bases and J by 0 bases, with 17 bases between them.

The chain recombines TRBV11-3 with TRBJ1-1; D gene ambiguous. Trimming pared 3 bases from V and 8 bases from J, leaving 10 bases between. Germline V gene data show CDR1 as SGHNT and CDR2 as YENEEA. CDR3 length: 12 amino acids. CDR3 DNA sequence: TGTGCCAGCAGCTTCGAGAGGAACGAAGCTTTCTTT. Protein: CASSFERNEAFF.

The rearrangement uses TRBV9 and TRBJ1-1, with D possibly being TRBD1 (5 bases). Germline V gene data show CDR1 as SGDLS and CDR2 as YYNGEE. The V end lost 3 bases, the J end lost 5 bases, and 14 bases lay between the germline ends. This CDR3 is built from 14 residues. DNA of the CDR3: TGTGCCAGCAGCGCTAGCGACGGGGGGACTGAAGCTTTCTTT. Protein product: CASSASDGGTEAFF.

The rearrangement joins TRBV30 to TRBJ2-5; D remains ambiguous. Germline V gene data show CDR1 as GTSNPN and CDR2 as SVGIG (reference sequence). V was cut by 1 base and J by 7 bases, with 7 bases left in between. The CDR3 runs 11 residues. The CDR3, as DNA: TGTGCCTGGAGTGGCCCAGGGACCCAGTACTTC. Translation: CAWSGPGTQYF.

V is TRBV7-8 and J is TRBJ1-3, with D possibly matching TRBD1 (5 bases). The V and J ends lost 3 bases and 7 bases respectively, with 10 bases between them. The length of the CDR3 is 13 residues. Germline V gives CDR1 SGHVS, CDR2 FQNEAQ. The CDR3 region has the DNA TGTGCCAGCAGCTTCGGGGGTAGCAACACCATATATTTT. Translated: CASSFGGSNTIYF.

The rearrangement uses TRBV6-4 and TRBJ2-3; 7 positions match TRBD1. CDR3 length: 15 amino acids. Trimming removed 5 bases from V and 0 bases from J; junction bases left unmatched: 5. Per germline, CDR1 MRHNA and CDR2 SNTAGT. Written as DNA, the CDR3 is TGTGCCAGCAGTCGCACAGGGGTTAGCACAGATACGCAGTATTTT. This gives the protein CASSRTGVSTDTQYF.

This chain connects TRBV6-2 or TRBV6-3 to TRBJ1-1; 11 bases fit TRBD1. This CDR3 contains 18 residues. Germline V gene sequence: CDR1 MNHEY, CDR2 SVGEGT. With 2 bases clipped from V and 2 bases from J, the junction kept 10 bases outside the gene matches. CDR3 amino acids: CASSYNGPGTGGNTEAFF. In DNA form, the CDR3 reads TGTGCCAGCAGTTACAATGGGCCCGGGACAGGGGGAAACACTGAAGCTTTCTTT.

The J gene is TRBJ1-2, the V gene TRBV7-9, with TRBD1 identical over 9 bases. Germline loops: CDR1 SEHNR, CDR2 FQNEAQ (reference sequence). This CDR3 is 14 amino acids long. Losses at the gene ends were 1 base for V and 3 bases for J; bases not matched to a gene: 0. CDR3 region: CASSLGTGDYGYTF. As DNA, the CDR3 is TGTGCCAGCAGCTTAGGGACAGGGGACTATGGCTACACCTTC.

The chain joins TRBV3-1 (or the pseudogene TRBV3-2) to TRBJ1-3; TRBD1 is a possible D gene (6 bases). This CDR3 region has 15 residues. Trimming left V 0 bases short and J 3 bases short, with 9 bases between. Germline-derived CDR1 and CDR2 are LGHDT and YNNKEL (reference sequence). The CDR3 DNA is TGTGCCAGCAGCCAAGATGGACAGTTTGGAAACACCATATATTTT. This translates into CASSQDGQFGNTIYF.

The V gene is TRBV24-1, the J gene TRBJ1-2; D not resolved. In germline, CDR1 is KGHDR, CDR2 SFDVKD. Trimming cost V 1 base and J 8 bases, with 22 bases left between them. The CDR3 is 17 amino acids. The CDR3 coding sequence is TGTGCCACCAGTGATTTTTTTCCCCCAGTTAGCCCGCGGGGCTACACCTTC. This sequence encodes CATSDFFPPVSPRGYTF.